This T cell receptor (beta chain) was recorded in a study of blood T cell repertoires in COVID-19. Study-wide background: Some COVID-19 samples were acute and others convalescent; all came from the United States, Italy and Spain.

Measured with immunoSEQ multiplex PCR; TCRdb has only the in-frame clones, and not every one. The sample lists about 400,000 clones; more than 75% were seen once. With 0 bases removed from V and 9 bases from J, the gap between germline ends came to 14 bases. CDR1 is SGHRS and CDR2 is YFSETQ in the germline V gene. The CDR3 covers 14 residues. Sequencing used PBMCs or T cells enriched from blood (not recorded which). The V gene is TRBV5-1, the J gene TRBJ2-3; TRBD2 might be the D (5 bases). The source is a man aged 35 to 55 in a cohort exposed to, infected with or recovered from COVID-19 (not recorded which). CDR3 region: CASSLEVALGTQYF. DNA for the CDR3: TGCGCCAGCAGCTTGGAAGTAGCGCTAGGCACGCAGTATTTT.